This T cell receptor (beta chain) was captured by sequencing in a study of Ad26.COV2.S vaccination and SARS-CoV-2 variants. Clones were sequenced by immunoSEQ multiplex PCR, and TCRdb holds only the in-frame ones, with some missing. The repertoire holds approximately 150,000 clones, with 70% to 90% as singletons. Trimming removed 4 bases from V and 2 bases from J, with 16 bases in between. The CDR3 is made up of 16 amino acids. From germline, CDR1 is SGDLS and CDR2 YYNGEE. The sequencing used peripheral blood, collected after recovery from COVID-19. This chain connects TRBV9 to TRBJ1-5, with D perhaps TRBD1 (6 bases). This sequence was found in a human donor who had recovered from COVID-19. CDR3 sequence reads: CASSNTLRGRNQPQHF. CDR3 bases: TGTGCCAGCAGCAACACCCTCAGGGGCCGCAATCAGCCCCAGCATTTT.